This T cell receptor (beta chain) was profiled in a study of blood T cells in healthy people across ages. A second PCR of roughly 7 to 11 cycles used a sample-barcoded 5' primer and a J-beta primer mix. TCRdb processed the 5' RACE reads anew with MiXCR; each CDR3 protein has one entry. The sample holds roughly 2 million distinct CDR3 sequences, around half seen once. The CDR3 runs 12 residues. Trimming removed 3 bases at V and 9 bases at J, with 6 bases between. Source material: blood. The TCR was taken from a woman aged 40 to 50 in good health. V is TRBV12-3 or TRBV12-4 and J is TRBJ1-6; no firm D call. The CDR3 DNA reads as TGTGCCAGCAGTTTGGCCCCTTCACCCCTCCACTTT. Its translation: CASSLAPSPLHF.